Listed below are T cell receptor beta chains from one sample, sequenced in a study of shared clonotypes between healthy human individuals. Only in-frame clones appear in the TCRdb table, and some are missing; sequencing was by immunoSEQ multiplex PCR. The sample holds about 520,000 clones; 95% to 97% are singletons and the top ten take about 0.06%. Source material: naive CD4+ T cells sorted from blood. The receptors come from a woman aged 25 to 45 in good health. Each CDR3 is given with its conserved first and last residue. D genes are given only for firm matches. Part of the rows lack a size; the others show once, few, many or a class for expanded clones.

>TRBD2|TRBJ2-1|TRBV11-3|-|16
TGTGCCAGCAGCTTAGGGAGTAGCGGGACGATACGAGAGCAGTTCTTC
CASSLGSSGTIREQFF
>TRBD1|TRBJ2-2|TRBV2|-|15
TGTGCCAGCAGTGAAGGGGACAGGATTACCGGGGAGCTGTTTTTT
CASSEGDRITGELFF
>-|TRBJ2-6|TRBV6-6|-|16
TGTGCCAGCAGTTACGGAGACAGTTCTGGGGCCAACGTCCTGACTTTC
CASSYGDSSGANVLTF
>TRBD1|TRBJ2-7|TRBV4-2|once|16
TGTGCCAGCAGTCGAAAAAAGGTACAGGGGGCGGGGGAGCAGTACTTC
CASSRKKVQGAGEQYF
>-|TRBJ2-5|TRBV4-1|-|16
TGCGCCAGCAGCCAAGATACGGCAGTTCGGGTCGAGACCCAGTACTTC
CASSQDTAVRVETQYF
>-|TRBJ2-7|TRBV11-1|-|13
TGTGCCAGCAGCACCACGACAGAGGCGGGGCAGTACTTC
CASSTTTEAGQYF
>TRBD2|TRBJ2-7|TRBV11-2|-|16
TGTGCCAGCAGCCCGGGACTAGCGGGAGCTATGTACGAGCAGTACTTC
CASSPGLAGAMYEQYF
>TRBD2|TRBJ2-5|TRBV7-6|-|16
TGTGCCAGCAGCCCAGCGGGAGGGGTCAGTAAGGAGACCCAGTACTTC
CASSPAGGVSKETQYF
>-|TRBJ1-5|TRBV6-6|-|16
TGTGCCAGCAGAACTTCGACAGACTATAGCAATCAGCCCCAGCATTTT
CASRTSTDYSNQPQHF
>-|TRBJ1-4|TRBV6-5|-|13
TGTGCCAGCAGGATGACACAGGGTCGAAAACTGTTTTTT
CASRMTQGRKLFF
>-|TRBJ2-7|TRBV30|-|13
TGTGCCTGGAGGGCGACATCTACCTACGAGCAGTACTTC
CAWRATSTYEQYF
>TRBD1|TRBJ1-4|TRBV5-1|-|15
TGCGCCAGCAGCGGGTACAGGGGGCAAGGTGAAAAACTGTTTTTT
CASSGYRGQGEKLFF
>-|TRBJ2-1|TRBV6-5|-|14
TGTGCCAGCAGTCCCGTTGTTGCAGGGCGGGAGCAGTTCTTC
CASSPVVAGREQFF
>-|TRBJ2-7|TRBV15|-|18
TGTGCCACCAGCAGAGATTTGAAGGTTAGGGACGGCCTCTACGAGCAGTACTTC
CATSRDLKVRDGLYEQYF
>-|TRBJ2-3|TRBV27|-|14
TGTGCCAGCAGTTTAGCGGGACGCACAGATACGCAGTATTTT
CASSLAGRTDTQYF
>TRBD1|TRBJ1-2|TRBV6-5|-|16
TGTGCCAGCAGTTCGGGACAGGGGGTTGATAACTATGGCTACACCTTC
CASSSGQGVDNYGYTF